This T cell receptor (beta chain) was obtained from a study of blood T cell repertoires in COVID-19. Study as a whole: T cells, B-cell-depleted T cells, or PBMCs provided the cDNA or gDNA that served as material.

Authors' analysis steps: Counts of nucleated cells, estimated from reference gene primer amplification, were obtained. Libraries were prepared by immunoSEQ multiplex PCR; TCRdb keeps only in-frame clonotypes and omits some of them. The D gene and trimming were derived from the DNA, and the V and J assignments and clone size from that table. In the table there are approximately 200,000 clones, approximately 87% of which are singletons. This CDR3 spans 17 amino acids. Losses at the gene ends were 3 bases for V and 0 bases for J; bases not matched to a gene: 7. Germline CDR1 LNHNV, CDR2 YYDKDF (reference sequence).

This sequence joins TRBV15 and TRBJ2-1; 8 bases are a match to TRBD2. The sequence came from a man aged 60 to 75 who had recovered from COVID-19. The sample consisted of peripheral blood. For the CDR3, the DNA is TGTGCCACCAGCAGGGATATCGGGGGGGCCTCCTACAATGAGCAGTTCTTC. Protein product: CATSRDIGGASYNEQFF.